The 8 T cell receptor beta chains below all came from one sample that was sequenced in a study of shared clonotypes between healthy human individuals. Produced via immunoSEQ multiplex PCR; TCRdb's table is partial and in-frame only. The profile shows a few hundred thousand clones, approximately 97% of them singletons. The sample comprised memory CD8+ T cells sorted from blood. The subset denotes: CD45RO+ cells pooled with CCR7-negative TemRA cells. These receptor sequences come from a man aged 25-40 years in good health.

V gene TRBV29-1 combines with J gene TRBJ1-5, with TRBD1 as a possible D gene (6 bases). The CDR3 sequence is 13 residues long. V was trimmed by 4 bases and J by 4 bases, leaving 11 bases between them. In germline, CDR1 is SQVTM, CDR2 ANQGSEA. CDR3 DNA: TGCAGCGTTGTTTTGACAGGAAATCAGCCCCAGCATTTT. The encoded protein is CSVVLTGNQPQHF.

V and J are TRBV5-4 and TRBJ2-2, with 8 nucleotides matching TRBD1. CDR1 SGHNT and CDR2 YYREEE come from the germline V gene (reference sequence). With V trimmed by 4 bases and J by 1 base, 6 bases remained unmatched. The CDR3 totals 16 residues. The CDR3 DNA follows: TGTGCCAGCAGCCCCGGCGGGACAGGGAACACCGGGGAGCTGTTTTTT. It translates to CASSPGGTGNTGELFF.

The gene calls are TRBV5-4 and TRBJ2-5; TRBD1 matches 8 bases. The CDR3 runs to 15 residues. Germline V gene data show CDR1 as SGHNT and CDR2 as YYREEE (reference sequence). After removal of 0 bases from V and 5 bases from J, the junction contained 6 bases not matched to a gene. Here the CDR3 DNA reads TGTGCCAGCAGCTTGGGGCAGGGGGCTGGCGAGACCCAGTACTTC. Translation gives CASSLGQGAGETQYF.

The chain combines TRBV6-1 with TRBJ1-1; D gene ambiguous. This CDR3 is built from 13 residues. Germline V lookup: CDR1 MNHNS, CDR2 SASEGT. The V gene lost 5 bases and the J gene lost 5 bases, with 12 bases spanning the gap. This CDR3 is CASSSLVVTEAFF. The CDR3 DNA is TGTGCCAGCAGTTCCCTTGTGGTGACTGAAGCTTTCTTT.

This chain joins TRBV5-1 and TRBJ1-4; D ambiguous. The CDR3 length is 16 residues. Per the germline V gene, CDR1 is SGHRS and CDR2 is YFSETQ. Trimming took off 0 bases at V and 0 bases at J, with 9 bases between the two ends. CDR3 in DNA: TGCGCCAGCAGCTTGGTGGTAGACCCAACTAATGAAAAACTGTTTTTT. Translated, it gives CASSLVVDPTNEKLFF.

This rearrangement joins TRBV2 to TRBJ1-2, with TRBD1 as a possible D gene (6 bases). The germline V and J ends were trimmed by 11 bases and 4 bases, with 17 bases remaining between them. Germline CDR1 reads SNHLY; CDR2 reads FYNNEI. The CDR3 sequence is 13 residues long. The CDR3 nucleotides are TGTGCCGGTCCCCCCCGGGGGGCCTATGGCTACACCTTC. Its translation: CAGPPRGAYGYTF.

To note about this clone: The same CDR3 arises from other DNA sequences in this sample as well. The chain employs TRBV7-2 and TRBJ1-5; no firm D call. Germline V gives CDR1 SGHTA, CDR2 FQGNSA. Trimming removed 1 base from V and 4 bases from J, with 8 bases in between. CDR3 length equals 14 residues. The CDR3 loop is CASSLDGVNQPQHF. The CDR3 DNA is TGTGCCAGCAGCTTAGATGGGGTAAATCAGCCCCAGCATTTT.

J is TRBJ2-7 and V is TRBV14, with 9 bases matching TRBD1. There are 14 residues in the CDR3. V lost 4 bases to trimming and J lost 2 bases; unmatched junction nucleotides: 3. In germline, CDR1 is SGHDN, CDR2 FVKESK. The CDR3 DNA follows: TGTGCCAGCAGCCCTGGACAGGGGACCTACGAGCAGTACTTC. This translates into CASSPGQGTYEQYF.